Below, 30 T cell receptor beta chains from the same sample are listed, as sequenced in a study of T-cell reconstitution after alpha-beta-depleted transplantation in children. A library of TCRbeta sequences, prepared with unique molecular identifiers, was generated. TCRdb redid the calling of the PCR reads with MiXCR, one entry per CDR3 protein. Among roughly 420,000 distinct CDR3 sequences listed, 15% to 20% were seen once. The sample was PBMCs, mostly from graft donor cells, taken 360 days after TCRalphabeta/CD19-depleted stem cell transplant. The receptors derive from a boy in the first two years of life who had a stem cell transplant for Wiskott-Aldrich syndrome, so the T cells may come from the graft donor.

J is TRBJ2-5 and V is TRBV5-1; D call uncertain. Trimming removed 5 bases at V and 3 bases at J, with 8 bases between. The CDR3 sequence is 12 residues long. Per the germline V gene, CDR1 is SGHRS and CDR2 is YFSETQ. The CDR3 nucleotides are TGCGCCAGCAGACTGGTTGAAGAGACCCAGTACTTC. This codes for CASRLVEETQYF.

The CDR3 coding sequence is TGCGCCAGCAGTGAATCCCCAGTGGCCACAGATACGCAGTATTTT. It translates to CASSESPVATDTQYF. The chain couples TRBV10-1 to TRBJ2-3; D gene ambiguous. Trimming shortened V by 3 bases and J by 2 bases, and 12 bases separated the two germline ends. Per germline, CDR1 WNHNN and CDR2 SYGVQD (reference sequence). CDR3 length: 15 amino acids.

This clonotype was seen a handful of times. The chain recombines TRBV20-1 with TRBJ2-2, with D tentatively TRBD2 (6 bases). With 2 bases removed from V and 6 bases from J, the gap between germline ends came to 13 bases. CDR1 and CDR2 from the germline V gene are DFQATT and SNEGSKA (reference sequence). This CDR3 is built from 14 residues. This CDR3 reads CSARKEGPAGELFF. The CDR3 DNA is TGCAGTGCTAGAAAGGAGGGTCCAGCCGGGGAGCTGTTTTTT.

The chain links TRBV20-1 to TRBJ2-5, with 13 bases matching TRBD2. Germline loops: CDR1 DFQATT, CDR2 SNEGSKA (reference sequence). The CDR3 covers 18 residues. J was trimmed by 5 bases and V by 0 bases; bases with no gene match: 12. CDR3 amino acids: CSARDEPGLAGVSETQYF. The CDR3 DNA is TGCAGTGCTAGAGACGAACCTGGACTAGCGGGAGTATCGGAGACCCAGTACTTC.

The V gene is TRBV2, the J gene TRBJ2-7; D unclear. From germline, CDR1 is SNHLY and CDR2 FYNNEI. V was pared by 8 bases and J by 0 bases, with 11 bases between. This CDR3 has 13 amino acids. The CDR3 loop is CASGRPRSYEQYF. In DNA form, the CDR3 reads TGTGCCAGCGGACGACCCCGCTCCTACGAGCAGTACTTC.

V and J are TRBV5-1 and TRBJ2-4; 8 nucleotides align to TRBD1. The V gene end was trimmed by 5 bases and the J gene end by 8 bases; junction bases not matched to a gene: 12. The germline gives CDR1 SGHRS, CDR2 YFSETQ. The CDR3 loop spans 15 amino acids. Here the CDR3 DNA reads TGCGCCAGCAGTGCGGACAGGGTTATACAGGACATTCAGTACTTC. Amino acid sequence: CASSADRVIQDIQYF.

This sequence joins TRBV5-1 and TRBJ2-7, with D perhaps given as TRBD1 or TRBD2 (5 bases each). This CDR3 comprises 11 residues. From germline, CDR1 is SGHRS and CDR2 YFSETQ. V lost 0 bases, J lost 12 bases, and 10 bases lay in between. In DNA form, the CDR3 reads TGCGCCAGCAGCTTGGCGGGACGGAGGTACTTC. This codes for CASSLAGRRYF.

This clonotype was detected only a few times. The CDR3 loop is CATSDPLRDRGADTQYF. Here the CDR3 DNA reads TGTGCCACCAGTGATCCTCTCCGGGACAGGGGTGCAGATACGCAGTATTTT. The gene calls are TRBV24-1 and TRBJ2-3, with 10 bases identical to TRBD1. The V gene's germline CDR1 is KGHDR and CDR2 SFDVKD. This CDR3 comprises 17 residues. J gave up 4 bases and V 3 bases, and 9 bases lay outside the gene matches.

This chain links TRBV7-9 with TRBJ1-1; D not certain. The CDR3 covers 12 residues. Germline V gene lookup returns CDR1 SEHNR and CDR2 FQNEAQ (reference sequence). Trimming left V 5 bases short and J 5 bases short, with 9 bases between. The CDR3 reads CASSRTETEAFF. In DNA, the CDR3 is TGTGCCAGCAGCCGAACAGAGACTGAAGCTTTCTTT.

The chain uses TRBV12-3 or TRBV12-4 and TRBJ2-5; the match to TRBD2 covers 13 bases. V gave up 4 bases and J gave up 5 bases; unmatched junction bases: 16. CDR3 length: 19 residues. The CDR3 bases are TGTGCCAGCAGTTCACTAGCGGGAGGGCCTATCGGCCCTGTGGAGACCCAGTACTTC. Encoded protein: CASSSLAGGPIGPVETQYF.

J is TRBJ2-7 and V is TRBV28; tentative D call: TRBD1 (6 bases). CDR3 length equals 12 residues. V was shortened by 6 bases and J by 6 bases, with 12 bases between the two germline ends. Germline V CDR1 and CDR2: MDHEN, SYDVKM. CDR3 loop: CASREQGAEQYF. CDR3 bases: TGTGCCAGCAGGGAACAGGGTGCCGAGCAGTACTTC.

The gene calls are TRBV5-1 and TRBJ2-3; the match to TRBD2 covers 9 bases. This CDR3 comprises 16 residues. Germline CDR1 is SGHRS and CDR2 is YFSETQ. The V gene end was trimmed by 2 bases and the J gene end by 2 bases; junction bases not matched to a gene: 6. CDR3 sequence (DNA): TGCGCCAGCAGCTTACGTGAGCGGGGGGACACAGATACGCAGTATTTT. It yields the protein CASSLRERGDTDTQYF.

This clonotype was seen only a few times. This chain links TRBV7-6 with TRBJ2-7; TRBD2 matches at 8 bases. V lost 4 bases, J lost 0 bases, and 8 bases stayed unmatched. The CDR3 runs to 16 residues. The germline V gene encodes CDR1 SGHVS and CDR2 FNYEAQ. The DNA for the CDR3 is TGTGCCAGCAGCTCCGGACTAGCATTAGTCTCCTACGAGCAGTACTTC. Translating gives CASSSGLALVSYEQYF.

In this sample, this clonotype turned up many times. V usage is TRBV7-9 and J usage is TRBJ2-2; possibly TRBD1 for D (5 bases). This CDR3 is built from 13 residues. Germline V lookup: CDR1 SEHNR, CDR2 FQNEAQ (reference sequence). Trimming pared 5 bases from V and 6 bases from J, leaving 10 bases between. CDR3 DNA sequence: TGTGCCAGCAGCCCGACAGTGGCCGGGGAGCTGTTTTTT. Translating it yields CASSPTVAGELFF.

The chain links TRBV9 to TRBJ2-2; D unclear. Deletions cut 0 bases from V and 3 bases from J, with 15 bases between. The CDR3 consists of 17 residues. The germline gives CDR1 SGDLS, CDR2 YYNGEE. The DNA for the CDR3 is TGTGCCAGCAGCGTAGCCTCGTGGATCGTCGACACCGGGGAGCTGTTTTTT. Translated, it gives CASSVASWIVDTGELFF.

CDR3 protein: CASSPLAGGPGNTQYF. The CDR3 DNA reads TGTGCCAGCAGCCCTCTAGCGGGAGGGCCTGGGAATACGCAGTATTTT. The chain uses TRBV7-2 and TRBJ2-3; 12 bases line up with TRBD2. V dropped 5 bases and J dropped 7; count of bases not matched to a gene: 10. Germline values: CDR1 SGHTA, CDR2 FQGNSA. The CDR3 is 16 residues long.

This chain links TRBV6-2 or TRBV6-3 with TRBJ2-3; 7 bases map to TRBD1. Germline-derived CDR1 and CDR2 are MNHEY and SVGEGT. The CDR3 covers 15 residues. Unmatched junction bases numbered 9, after V lost 7 bases and J lost 2 bases. The chain's CDR3 is CASTLGDRYTDTQYF. In DNA form, the CDR3 reads TGTGCCAGCACCTTGGGGGACAGATACACAGATACGCAGTATTTT.

The chain links TRBV5-1 to TRBJ2-7; tentative D call: TRBD2 (6 bases). With 4 bases removed from V and 7 bases from J, the gap between germline ends came to 12 bases. The germline gives CDR1 SGHRS, CDR2 YFSETQ. CDR3 length equals 12 residues. The CDR3 sequence is CASSVSGVEQYF. The CDR3 DNA follows: TGCGCCAGCAGCGTATCGGGGGTTGAGCAGTACTTC.

The chain couples TRBV20-1 to TRBJ2-5; no clear D gene. The CDR3 spans 13 residues. V gave up 3 bases and J gave up 2 bases, with 10 bases separating them. Looked up from germline, CDR1 is DFQATT and CDR2 is SNEGSKA (reference sequence). The CDR3 sequence: CSARSAPQETQYF. The CDR3 nucleotides read TGCAGTGCTAGGTCTGCACCTCAAGAGACCCAGTACTTC.

The gene calls are TRBV5-5 and TRBJ2-3, with D unclear. The CDR3 runs 14 residues. V shed 3 bases and J shed 8 bases, with 16 bases lying between them. Germline V CDR1 and CDR2: SGHKS, YYEKEE (reference sequence). The CDR3 DNA is TGTGCCAGCAGCTCGGACCGGACCCTGCGTACGCAGTATTTT. Translation: CASSSDRTLRTQYF.

Details on this clonotype: One end of the junction is discordant with germline, which a read error may explain. The rearrangement joins TRBV24-1 to TRBJ2-5; D unresolved. Germline V lookup: CDR1 KGHDR, CDR2 SFDVKD. There are 11 residues in the CDR3. CDR3 bases: TGTACCACCGGGCAGCAAGAGACCCAGTACTTC. This translates into CTTGQQETQYF.

The gene calls are TRBV20-1 and TRBJ2-5; a possible D gene is TRBD2 (6 bases). Germline loops: CDR1 DFQATT, CDR2 SNEGSKA (reference sequence). Trimming stripped 1 base from V and 8 bases from J, with 8 bases between. This CDR3 contains 11 residues. Written as DNA, the CDR3 is TGCAGTGCTAGAGGGGGGGTAACCCAGTACTTC. Its protein is CSARGGVTQYF.

The chain is built from TRBV20-1 and TRBJ2-3; the D gene is possibly TRBD2 (6 bases). Germline V CDR1 and CDR2: DFQATT, SNEGSKA (reference sequence). Trimming stripped 2 bases from V and 2 bases from J, with 8 bases between. This CDR3 comprises 13 residues. The CDR3 region has the DNA TGCAGTGCTAGACGGGACTTCACAGATACGCAGTATTTT. Translated, it gives CSARRDFTDTQYF.

The V and J genes are TRBV27 and TRBJ2-2; 14 bases agree with TRBD2. Germline values: CDR1 MNHEY, CDR2 SMNVEV (reference sequence). CDR3 length equals 20 residues. The trim removed 6 bases at V and 4 bases at J, leaving 16 bases unmatched. In DNA, the CDR3 is TGTGCCAGCAGAGCCTTAGGGACTAGCGGGAGCACCTTATTCACCGGGGAGCTGTTTTTT. Its protein is CASRALGTSGSTLFTGELFF.

The table lists this clonotype with many counts. The rearrangement links TRBV19 to TRBJ1-2; D is perhaps TRBD1 (6 bases). There are 14 residues in the CDR3. Germline lookup yields CDR1 LNHDA and CDR2 SQIVND (reference sequence). V was trimmed by 6 bases and J by 6 bases, leaving 17 bases between them. CDR3 amino acids: CASRELARGNGYTF. In DNA form, the CDR3 reads TGTGCCAGTAGGGAGCTGGCAAGGGGGAATGGCTACACCTTC.

This clonotype appeared many times. The rearrangement links TRBV7-6 to TRBJ1-2; perhaps TRBD1 as D (5 bases). The CDR3 runs to 14 residues. The germline V gene encodes CDR1 SGHVS and CDR2 FNYEAQ. The V end was cut by 5 bases, the J end by 6 bases, with 16 bases between. The CDR3 DNA sequence: TGTGCCAGCAGCCCCGGGGGGGGAGTCCATGGCTACACCTTC. It encodes CASSPGGGVHGYTF.

The rearrangement joins TRBV27 to TRBJ2-3; perhaps TRBD2 as D (6 bases). V lost 6 bases to trimming and J lost 6 bases, with 13 bases between them. The CDR3 sequence is 13 residues long. CDR1 and CDR2 from the germline V gene are MNHEY and SMNVEV (reference sequence). The CDR3: CASSPTRMDTQYF. In DNA, the CDR3 is TGTGCCAGCAGCCCGACTAGGATGGATACGCAGTATTTT.

This clonotype showed up just a few times. The rearrangement uses TRBV4-1 and TRBJ2-5, with 10 bases that match TRBD1. Trimming cost V 0 bases and J 4 bases; bases outside gene matches: 8. The CDR3 length is 17 residues. From germline, CDR1 is MGHRA and CDR2 YSYEKL. CDR3 coding DNA: TGCGCCAGCAGCCAAGATAGGTTATGGGACAGGGGAGAGACCCAGTACTTC. Translated, it gives CASSQDRLWDRGETQYF.

This clonotype was seen a handful of times. For the CDR3, the DNA is TGTGCCAGCAGCCACCTGGATAGGGGCTACACCTTC. Protein: CASSHLDRGYTF. The J gene is TRBJ1-2, the V gene TRBV3-1; no reliable D call. Germline loops: CDR1 LGHDT, CDR2 YNNKEL (reference sequence). The CDR3 consists of 12 residues. V was trimmed by 3 bases and J by 8 bases, leaving 10 bases between them.

This chain joins TRBV6-2 or TRBV6-3 and TRBJ2-1, with 14 nucleotides matching TRBD2. Trimming removed 6 bases from V and 0 bases from J; junction bases left unmatched: 13. CDR1 is MNHEY, CDR2 SVGEGT, per germline. The CDR3 runs 20 residues. The CDR3 is CASRTLRLAGGPSSYNEQFF. CDR3 coding DNA: TGTGCCAGCAGAACTCTAAGACTAGCGGGAGGGCCCAGCTCCTACAATGAGCAGTTCTTC.